This T cell receptor (beta chain) came from a study of radiotherapy plus CTLA-4 blockade in lung cancer. This clone was seen just once. CDR1 and CDR2 (germline): SGHRS, YFSETQ. V lost 0 bases, J lost 5 bases, and 6 bases stayed unmatched. The CDR3 length is 15 residues. Sequenced by immunoSEQ multiplex PCR; TCRdb stores in-frame clones only, minus some. The repertoire holds 3,000 to 4,000 clones, 84% seen once, with roughly 3.9% in the top ten. This TCR was sampled from a human donor with non-small cell lung cancer that progressed on radiotherapy plus ipilimumab. The chain has TRBV5-1 and TRBJ1-1, with TRBD1 matching 8 bases. The material was tumor tissue, obtained from a patient treated with radiotherapy plus ipilimumab. The CDR3 region is CASSLAPGGLTEAFF. CDR3 DNA: TGCGCCAGCAGCTTGGCCCCAGGGGGCCTTACTGAAGCTTTCTTT.